The clone carrying this TCR beta chain was seen many times. This sample is part of a study of blood T cell repertoires in COVID-19. Trimming took off 2 bases at V and 5 bases at J, with 19 bases between the two ends. The germline CDR1 and CDR2 sequences are SGHVS and FNYEAQ. The CDR3 contains 17 residues. Sequencing used immunoSEQ multiplex PCR; TCRdb keeps in-frame clones, though not all of them. The sample yields about 190,000 clones, approximately 90% seen once. V gene TRBV7-6 combines with J gene TRBJ2-1; D is possibly TRBD1 (5 bases). Sequencing was carried out using peripheral blood. This TCR was recovered from a man aged 50-59 years with acute or convalescent COVID-19. CDR3 sequence (DNA): TGTGCCAGCAGCTTACGCACCCAAGGGGCCCTCGACAATGAGCAGTTCTTC. Protein: CASSLRTQGALDNEQFF.